The source of this T cell receptor (beta chain) is a study of early T cells in non-severe SARS-CoV-2 infection. Study background: Alpha and beta chains were unpaired, from unsorted whole-blood bulk RNA.

As for this clonotype: Its antigen is undetermined.

Researchers attached unique molecular identifiers to individual cDNA molecules. MiXCR, applied by TCRdb to the 5' RACE reads, yields one record per CDR3 protein. Of about 90,000 distinct CDR3 sequences listed, over 9.5% are singletons. Findings and caveats of the study: Database matching using VDJdb favored anti-spike CD8 responses, with private and CD4 specificities left missing.

Trimming stripped 2 bases from V and 6 bases from J, with 14 bases between. In germline, CDR1 is MNHEY, CDR2 SVGEGT. The CDR3 totals 14 residues. The sequenced sample was whole blood, obtained at baseline. The source of this sequence is an adult who was a healthcare worker with PCR-confirmed SARS-CoV-2 infection or an uninfected control (not recorded which). The V call is TRBV6-2 or TRBV6-3, the J call TRBJ2-7, with D possibly being TRBD1 (6 bases). CDR3 region: CASSYRGSLGEQYF. For the CDR3, the DNA is TGTGCCAGCAGTTACAGGGGGAGTTTGGGCGAGCAGTACTTC.